The 26 T cell receptor beta chains listed next were all sequenced from one sample in a study of post-analysis software for immune sequencing data. Whole-study results and caveats: The study found TRBV5-6, TRBV5-1 and TRBV20-1 among five TRBV segments more frequent in patients than controls.

Unique-molecular-identifier-tagged TCR beta cDNA libraries were used. TCRdb reprocessed the PCR reads via MiXCR and lists one record per CDR3 protein. The sample comprises over 150,000 distinct CDR3 sequences, approximately 28% of which are singletons, and approximately 1.6% rests with the top ten. The antigens of these receptors remain unknown. The source material was blood. These receptor sequences come from a girl aged 5 to 17 with multiple sclerosis.

This clonotype appeared many times. The V gene is TRBV10-3, the J gene TRBJ2-7; perhaps TRBD2 as D (6 bases). The CDR3 runs 15 residues. The germline CDR1 and CDR2 sequences are ENHRY and SYGVKD. V was clipped by 9 bases and J by 4 bases, with 22 bases between them. The CDR3 DNA is TGTGCCATTTTTTCCCGGTGGGGGACTCTGTACGAGCAGTACTTC. It codes for CAIFSRWGTLYEQYF.

The sample holds many counts of this clonotype. The chain uses TRBV29-1 and TRBJ1-5, with D unresolved. Between the trimmed V and J ends, which lost 4 bases and 3 bases, there was a span of 7 bases. This CDR3 comprises 12 residues. Germline V gives CDR1 SQVTM, CDR2 ANQGSEA. CDR3 sequence reads: CSVGAINQPQHF. The CDR3, as DNA: TGCAGCGTTGGGGCCATCAATCAGCCCCAGCATTTT. The variable domain in full, completed from reference TRBV29-1 and TRBJ1-5, reads SAVISQKPSRDICQRGTSLTIQCQVDSQVTMMFWYRQQPGQSLTLIATANQGSEATYESGFVIDKFPISRPNLTFSTLTVSNMSPEDSSIYLCSVGAINQPQHFGDGTRLSIL.

Comments on this clonotype: Just one base apart from a much larger clone, this may be a read error. The chain employs TRBV27 and TRBJ2-5, with a weak D call TRBD1 (5 bases). CDR3 length: 13 residues. V shed 2 bases and J shed 11 bases, with 15 bases lying between them. CDR1 is MNHEY and CDR2 is SMNVEV in the germline V gene (reference sequence). CDR3 DNA: TGTGCCAGCAGTTTAATCTGGGGCGATGAGCAGTACTTC. Protein product: CASSLIWGDEQYF.

The rearrangement uses TRBV27 and TRBJ2-5; maybe TRBD1 (5 bases). The last part of the DNA fits TRBJ2-7 better; the J call may be wrong. The germline V gene has CDR1 MNHEY and CDR2 SMNVEV (reference sequence). The length of the CDR3 is 14 residues. The CDR3 here is CASSLLGRSYEQYF. CDR3 nucleotide sequence: TGTGCCAGCAGTTTACTGGGGCGCTCCTACGAGCAGTACTTC.

V gene TRBV4-3 combines with J gene TRBJ2-1, with D possibly matching TRBD2 (6 bases). This CDR3 is 15 amino acids long. CDR1 and CDR2 from the germline V gene are LGHNA and YSLEER. V shed 3 bases and J shed 6 bases, with 15 bases lying between them. DNA for the CDR3: TGCGCCAGCAGCCACACTAGCCGGAGCTCCAATGAGCAGTTCTTC. This sequence encodes CASSHTSRSSNEQFF.

This clonotype occurred many times. The V and J genes are TRBV5-6 and TRBJ2-7; 8 bases align to TRBD2. This CDR3 comprises 16 residues. Losses at the gene ends were 0 bases for V and 6 bases for J; bases not matched to a gene: 11. Germline assignment: CDR1 SGHDT and CDR2 YYEEEE. CDR3 loop: CASSLAPGGYLREQYF. CDR3 bases: TGTGCCAGCAGCTTGGCTCCGGGAGGGTACCTCCGCGAGCAGTACTTC.

At least ten counts were recorded for this clonotype. Mismatch with germline at one junction end may stem from a read error. CDR3 sequence: CASSTPETSGTDTQYF. The CDR3 region has the DNA TGTGCTAGCAGCACCCCCGAGACTAGCGGGACAGATACGCAGTATTTT. The J gene is TRBJ2-3, the V gene TRBV7-7; 10 bases match TRBD2. The CDR3 length is 16 residues. Germline-derived CDR1 and CDR2 are SSHAT and FNYEAQ (reference sequence).

V and J are TRBV27 and TRBJ2-1; no clear D gene. V was shortened by 4 bases and J by 4 bases, with 17 bases between the two germline ends. CDR3 length equals 16 residues. Germline lookup yields CDR1 MNHEY and CDR2 SMNVEV (reference sequence). The chain's CDR3 is CASSYLGAPLYNEQFF. In DNA form, the CDR3 reads TGTGCCAGCAGTTACCTCGGAGCGCCCCTTTACAATGAGCAGTTCTTC.

The sample holds many counts of this clonotype. The chain combines TRBV3-1 with TRBJ2-1, with 7 positions matching TRBD1. V gave up 0 bases and J gave up 13 bases; unmatched junction bases: 3. This CDR3 contains 12 residues. Germline CDR1 is LGHDT and CDR2 is YNNKEL (reference sequence). The CDR3 DNA reads as TGTGCCAGCAGCCAAGAGGGGACAGATCAGTTCTTC. Translation: CASSQEGTDQFF.

The V call is TRBV20-1, the J call TRBJ1-4; 8 nucleotides match TRBD1. The junction had 2 bases not matched to a gene; V was cut back by 3 bases and J by 11 bases. Looked up from germline, CDR1 is DFQATT and CDR2 is SNEGSKA (reference sequence). The CDR3 extends over 11 amino acids. In DNA form, the CDR3 reads TGCAGTGCTAGCAGACAGGGGAAACTGTTTTTT. This encodes CSASRQGKLFF.

J is TRBJ2-1 and V is TRBV7-3, with 7 bases lining up with TRBD2. The CDR3 has 15 amino acids. V trimming: 1 base; J trimming: 4 bases; junction bases outside the gene matches: 4. Germline CDR1 SGHTA, CDR2 FQGTGA. In DNA, the CDR3 is TGTGCCAGCAGCTTAATGGGAGGGAGTTACAATGAGCAGTTCTTC. This translates into CASSLMGGSYNEQFF.

This clonotype was observed many times. The chain is built from TRBV27 and TRBJ2-1; 8 bases are a match to TRBD2. The germline V gene encodes CDR1 MNHEY and CDR2 SMNVEV (reference sequence). Trimming took 10 bases from V and 7 from J; bases not matched to a gene: 27. The CDR3 has 19 residues. The CDR3 is CATETRLAGARRGENEQFF. The CDR3 DNA follows: TGTGCCACAGAAACCCGCCTAGCGGGCGCGCGACGGGGTGAGAATGAGCAGTTCTTC.

This clonotype was observed at least ten times. The rearrangement uses TRBV12-3 or TRBV12-4 and TRBJ2-5; 12 nucleotides line up with TRBD1. The V segment lost 6 bases and the J segment 11 bases; nucleotides outside the gene matches: 13. The CDR3 runs to 15 residues. The CDR3 nucleotides are TGTGCCAGCAGCTCGAGGGACAGGGGGCGGGGAGAGCAGTACTTC. Amino acids: CASSSRDRGRGEQYF.

This clonotype occurred a few times. The chain has TRBV7-8 and TRBJ2-7; 13 bases match TRBD2. This CDR3 region has 16 residues. The germline gives CDR1 SGHVS, CDR2 FQNEAQ. The ends lost 7 bases at V and 2 bases at J; junction bases unmatched: 8. The CDR3 DNA reads TGTGCCAGCATCGTGGCGGGACTAGCGGGGACCTACGAGCAGTACTTC. Encoded protein: CASIVAGLAGTYEQYF.

This clonotype was observed many times. This chain joins TRBV5-1 and TRBJ1-2; D may be TRBD1 (6 bases). Trimming took off 1 base at V and 5 bases at J, with 12 bases between the two ends. Germline V CDR1 and CDR2: SGHRS, YFSETQ. This CDR3 spans 14 amino acids. The CDR3 is CASSLNRDGYGYTF. The DNA for the CDR3 is TGCGCCAGCAGCTTGAACAGGGATGGGTATGGCTACACCTTC.

This clonotype was detected many times. The chain has TRBV14 and TRBJ2-1; 8 bases are a match to TRBD2. The junction had 3 bases not matched to a gene; V was cut back by 1 base and J by 4 bases. Looked up from germline, CDR1 is SGHDN and CDR2 is FVKESK. This CDR3 contains 15 residues. This chain's CDR3 is CASSQVASGYNEQFF. In DNA form, the CDR3 reads TGTGCCAGCAGCCAAGTCGCTAGCGGGTACAATGAGCAGTTCTTC.

Comment on this clonotype: A much bigger clone sits one base away, suggesting this may be a read error. V gene TRBV15 combines with J gene TRBJ2-5, with 9 nucleotides matching TRBD1. Germline-derived CDR1 and CDR2 are LNHNV and YYDKDF (reference sequence). The CDR3 runs to 14 residues. CDR3 sequence: CAASRDGTGETQYF. The CDR3 nucleotides read TGTGCCGCCAGCAGAGATGGGACAGGGGAGACCCAGTACTTC.

This clonotype was seen only a few times. A much larger clone sits a single nucleotide away, making a read error possible. V gene TRBV5-4 combines with J gene TRBJ2-1; 7 bases line up with TRBD2. J gave up 7 bases and V 3 bases, and 7 bases lay outside the gene matches. CDR1 SGHNT and CDR2 YYREEE come from the germline V gene (reference sequence). This CDR3 spans 14 amino acids. The CDR3 DNA reads TGTGCCAGCAGCTGGATCGGGAGGAATAATGAGCAGTTCTTC. Amino acid sequence: CASSWIGRNNEQFF.

The chain has TRBV20-1 and TRBJ1-5; D gene unclear. V lost 1 base to trimming and J lost 8 bases, with 12 bases between them. The CDR3 contains 13 residues. Germline values: CDR1 DFQATT, CDR2 SNEGSKA (reference sequence). CDR3 loop: CSARVTIEKPQHF. The CDR3 nucleotides are TGCAGTGCTAGAGTGACAATCGAGAAGCCCCAGCATTTT.

This clonotype was detected only a few times. J is TRBJ1-2 and V is TRBV6-2 or TRBV6-3; TRBD1 might be the D (5 bases). The CDR3 totals 16 residues. Between the trimmed V and J ends, which lost 4 bases and 4 bases, there was a span of 19 bases. From germline, CDR1 is MNHEY and CDR2 SVGEGT. In DNA form, the CDR3 reads TGTGCCAGCAGTTCTGTTGACAGTCTTTATGCCTATGGCTACACCTTC. Protein product: CASSSVDSLYAYGYTF.

The V and J genes are TRBV20-1 and TRBJ2-1; 9 nucleotides align to TRBD2. The CDR3 totals 15 residues. V lost 6 bases and J lost 6; bases outside the gene matches: 12. Germline assignment: CDR1 DFQATT and CDR2 SNEGSKA (reference sequence). The CDR3 DNA sequence: TGCAGTGCCTCCGATGTAGCGGGAGTTATCAATGAGCAGTTCTTC. Protein: CSASDVAGVINEQFF.

This clonotype was observed a handful of times. V gene TRBV7-9 combines with J gene TRBJ2-7; either TRBD1 or TRBD2 may fit D (5 bases each). Germline V gene sequence: CDR1 SEHNR, CDR2 FQNEAQ (reference sequence). Deletions cut 10 bases from V and 1 base from J, with 17 bases between. The CDR3 length is 14 residues. The CDR3 is CAIPRGRESYEQYF. DNA of the CDR3: TGTGCCATCCCTCGGGGCCGGGAATCCTACGAGCAGTACTTC. The whole variable domain, filled in from reference TRBV7-9 and TRBJ2-7, reads DTGVSQNPRHKITKRGQNVTFRCDPISEHNRLYWYRQTLGQGPEFLTYFQNEAQLEKSRLLSDRFSAERPKGSFSTLEIQRTEQGDSAMYLCAIPRGRESYEQYFGPGTRLTVT.

A few counts support this clonotype. The V and J genes are TRBV18 and TRBJ2-5, with TRBD1 matching over 9 bases. Trimming at V came to 3 bases and at J to 5 bases, leaving 4 bases not matched to a gene. The CDR3 totals 14 residues. Germline values: CDR1 KGHSH, CDR2 LQKENI. The CDR3 here is CASSPDRGWETQYF. The CDR3 nucleotides read TGTGCCAGCTCACCGGACAGGGGTTGGGAGACCCAGTACTTC. Using reference TRBV18 and TRBJ2-5 for the parts outside the CDR3, the full variable domain is NAGVMQNPRHLVRRRGQEARLRCSPMKGHSHVYWYRQLPEEGLKFMVYLQKENIIDESGMPKERFSAEFPKEGPSILRIQQVVRGDSAAYFCASSPDRGWETQYFGPGTRLLVL.

For this clonotype: A much larger clone differs from this one at a single base, so this may be a read error. The chain carries TRBV11-1 and TRBJ2-5; a possible D gene is TRBD2 (6 bases). The CDR3 loop spans 16 amino acids. In germline, CDR1 is SGHAT, CDR2 FQDESV (reference sequence). CDR3 bases: TGTGCCAACAGCTTAGGCCACGCCGGGAGAGTGGAGACCCAGTACTTC. It is translated as CANSLGHAGRVETQYF.

The V gene is TRBV7-9, the J gene TRBJ2-3; the match to TRBD2 covers 9 bases. Losses at the gene ends were 3 bases for V and 12 bases for J; bases not matched to a gene: 13. The CDR3 length is 15 residues. CDR1 and CDR2 from the germline V gene are SEHNR and FQNEAQ (reference sequence). The CDR3 nucleotides are TGTGCCAGCAGCTTTCCGGGTGATAGCGGGAGAATACAGTATTTT. As protein: CASSFPGDSGRIQYF.

About this clonotype itself: Germline and junction disagree at one end, which may indicate a read error. This chain joins TRBV27 and TRBJ2-1; unclear D gene. This CDR3 spans 17 amino acids. Per the germline V gene, CDR1 is MNHEY and CDR2 is SMNVEV (reference sequence). CDR3 in amino acids: CASRPQLGLLLYDEQFF. The CDR3 DNA is TGTGCCAGCAGACCCCAACTCGGGCTCCTCCTCTACGATGAGCAGTTCTTC.